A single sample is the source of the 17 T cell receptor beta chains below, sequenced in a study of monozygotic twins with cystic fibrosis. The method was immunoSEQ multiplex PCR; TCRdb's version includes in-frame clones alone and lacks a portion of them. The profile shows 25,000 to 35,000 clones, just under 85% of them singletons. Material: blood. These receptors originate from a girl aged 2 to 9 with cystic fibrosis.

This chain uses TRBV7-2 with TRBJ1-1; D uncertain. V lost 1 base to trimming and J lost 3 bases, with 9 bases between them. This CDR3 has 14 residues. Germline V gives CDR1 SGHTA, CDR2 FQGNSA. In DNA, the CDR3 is TGTGCCAGCAGCTTAGACCGCCAGTACACTGAAGCTTTCTTT. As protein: CASSLDRQYTEAFF. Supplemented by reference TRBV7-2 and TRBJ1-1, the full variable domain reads GAGVSQSPSNKVTEKGKDVELRCDPISGHTALYWYRQSLGQGLEFLIYFQGNSAPDKSGLPSDRFSAERTGGSVSTLTIQRTQQEDSAVYLCASSLDRQYTEAFFGQGTRLTVV.

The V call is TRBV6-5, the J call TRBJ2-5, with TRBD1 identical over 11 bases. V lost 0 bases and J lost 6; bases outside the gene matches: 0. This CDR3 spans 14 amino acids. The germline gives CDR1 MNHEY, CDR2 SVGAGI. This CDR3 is CASSYSDRGQTQYF. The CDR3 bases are TGTGCCAGCAGTTACTCGGACAGGGGGCAGACCCAGTACTTC.

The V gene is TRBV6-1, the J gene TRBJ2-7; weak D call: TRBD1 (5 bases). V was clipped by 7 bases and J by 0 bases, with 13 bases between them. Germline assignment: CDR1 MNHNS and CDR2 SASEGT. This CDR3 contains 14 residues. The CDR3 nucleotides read TGTGCCAGCAAGTGGACACTGAGCTCCTACGAGCAGTACTTC. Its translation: CASKWTLSSYEQYF.

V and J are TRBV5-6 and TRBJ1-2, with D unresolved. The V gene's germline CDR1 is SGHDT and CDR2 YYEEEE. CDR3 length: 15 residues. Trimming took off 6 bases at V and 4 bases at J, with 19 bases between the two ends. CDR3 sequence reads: CASTPLTDPTYGYTF. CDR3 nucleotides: TGTGCCAGCACCCCCCTAACGGATCCGACCTATGGCTACACCTTC.

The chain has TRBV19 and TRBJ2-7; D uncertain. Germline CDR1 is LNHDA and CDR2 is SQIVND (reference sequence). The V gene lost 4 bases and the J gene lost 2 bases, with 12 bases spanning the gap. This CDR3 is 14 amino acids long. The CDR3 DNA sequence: TGTGCCAGTAGTACCAACGCTCTACCCTACGAGCAGTACTTC. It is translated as CASSTNALPYEQYF. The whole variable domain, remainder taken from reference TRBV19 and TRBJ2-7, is DGGITQSPKYLFRKEGQNVTLSCEQNLNHDAMYWYRQDPGQGLRLIYYSQIVNDFQKGDIAEGYSVSREKKESFPLTVTSAQKNPTAFYLCASSTNALPYEQYFGPGTRLTVT.

CDR3 in amino acids: CASSFMSGSRTEAFF. The CDR3 coding sequence is TGTGCCAGCAGCTTTATGTCGGGCAGTAGAACTGAAGCTTTCTTT. The J gene is TRBJ1-1, the V gene TRBV5-6; no reliable D call. V gave up 2 bases and J gave up 5 bases, with 16 bases separating them. This CDR3 is built from 15 residues. Germline CDR1 reads SGHDT; CDR2 reads YYEEEE.

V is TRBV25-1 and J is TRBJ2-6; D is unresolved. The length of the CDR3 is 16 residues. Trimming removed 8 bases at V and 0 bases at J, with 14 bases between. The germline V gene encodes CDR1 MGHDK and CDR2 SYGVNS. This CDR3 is CASRGRNNSGANVLTF. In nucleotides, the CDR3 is TGTGCCAGCCGCGGACGGAATAACTCTGGGGCCAACGTCCTGACTTTC.

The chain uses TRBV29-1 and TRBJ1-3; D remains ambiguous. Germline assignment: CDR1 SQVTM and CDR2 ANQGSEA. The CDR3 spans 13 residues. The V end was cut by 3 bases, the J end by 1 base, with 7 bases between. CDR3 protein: CSVDDLSGNTIYF. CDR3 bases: TGCAGCGTTGATGACCTATCTGGAAACACCATATATTTT.

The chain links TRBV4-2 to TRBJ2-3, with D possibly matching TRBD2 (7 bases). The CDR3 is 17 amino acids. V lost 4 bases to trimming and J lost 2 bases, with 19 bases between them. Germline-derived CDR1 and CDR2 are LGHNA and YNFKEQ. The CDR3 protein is CASSLSRGGGVTDTQYF. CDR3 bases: TGTGCCAGCAGCCTTTCAAGGGGGGGAGGAGTCACAGATACGCAGTATTTT.

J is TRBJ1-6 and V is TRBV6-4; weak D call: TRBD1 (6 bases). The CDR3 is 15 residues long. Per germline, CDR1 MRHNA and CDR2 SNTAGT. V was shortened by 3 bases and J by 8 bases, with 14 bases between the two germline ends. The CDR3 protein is CASSEGGGGYSPLHF. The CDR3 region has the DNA TGTGCCAGCAGTGAAGGGGGAGGAGGTTATTCACCCCTCCACTTT.

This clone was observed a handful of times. The CDR3 sequence is CASTEGGQETQYF. CDR3 nucleotide sequence: TGTGCCAGTACCGAGGGGGGTCAAGAGACCCAGTACTTC. The chain uses TRBV19 and TRBJ2-5; D tentatively reads TRBD1 or TRBD2 (6 bases each). This CDR3 comprises 13 residues. Germline V gene lookup returns CDR1 LNHDA and CDR2 SQIVND (reference sequence). Trimming took off 7 bases at V and 2 bases at J, with 11 bases between the two ends.

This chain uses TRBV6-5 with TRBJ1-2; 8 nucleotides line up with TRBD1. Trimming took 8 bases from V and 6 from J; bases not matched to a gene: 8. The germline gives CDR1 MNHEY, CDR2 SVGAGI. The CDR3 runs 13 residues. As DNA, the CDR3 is TGTGCCAGCCACCCACCAGGGGGCCATGGCTACACCTTC. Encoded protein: CASHPPGGHGYTF.

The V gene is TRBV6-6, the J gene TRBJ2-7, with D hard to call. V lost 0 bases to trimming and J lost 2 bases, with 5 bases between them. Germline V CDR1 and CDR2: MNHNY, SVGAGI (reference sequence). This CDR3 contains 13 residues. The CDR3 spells CASSYSTTYEQYF. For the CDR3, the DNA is TGTGCCAGCAGTTACTCGACAACCTACGAGCAGTACTTC.

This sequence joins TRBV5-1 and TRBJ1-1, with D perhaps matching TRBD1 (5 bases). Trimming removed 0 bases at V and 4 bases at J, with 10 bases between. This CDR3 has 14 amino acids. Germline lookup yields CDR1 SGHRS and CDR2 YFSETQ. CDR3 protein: CASSLVGAGTEAFF. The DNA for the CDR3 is TGCGCCAGCAGCTTGGTCGGGGCAGGCACTGAAGCTTTCTTT.

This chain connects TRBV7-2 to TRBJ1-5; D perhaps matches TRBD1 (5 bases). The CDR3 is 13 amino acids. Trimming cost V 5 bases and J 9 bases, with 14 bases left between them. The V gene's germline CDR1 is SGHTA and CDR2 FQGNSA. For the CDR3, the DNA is TGTGCCAGCAGCGATCTCCAGGGACGGCCCCAGCATTTT. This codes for CASSDLQGRPQHF.

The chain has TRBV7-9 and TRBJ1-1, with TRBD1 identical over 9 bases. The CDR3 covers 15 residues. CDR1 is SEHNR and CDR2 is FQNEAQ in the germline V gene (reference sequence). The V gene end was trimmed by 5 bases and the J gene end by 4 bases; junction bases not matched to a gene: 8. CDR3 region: CASSGQGLFGTEAFF. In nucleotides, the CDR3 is TGTGCCAGCAGCGGACAGGGGCTGTTTGGCACTGAAGCTTTCTTT.

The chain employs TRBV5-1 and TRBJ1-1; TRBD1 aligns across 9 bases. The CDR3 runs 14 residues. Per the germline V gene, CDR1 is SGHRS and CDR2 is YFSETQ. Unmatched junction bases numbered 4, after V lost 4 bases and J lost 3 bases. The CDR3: CASSATGGHTEAFF. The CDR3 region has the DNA TGCGCCAGCAGCGCTACAGGGGGCCACACTGAAGCTTTCTTT.